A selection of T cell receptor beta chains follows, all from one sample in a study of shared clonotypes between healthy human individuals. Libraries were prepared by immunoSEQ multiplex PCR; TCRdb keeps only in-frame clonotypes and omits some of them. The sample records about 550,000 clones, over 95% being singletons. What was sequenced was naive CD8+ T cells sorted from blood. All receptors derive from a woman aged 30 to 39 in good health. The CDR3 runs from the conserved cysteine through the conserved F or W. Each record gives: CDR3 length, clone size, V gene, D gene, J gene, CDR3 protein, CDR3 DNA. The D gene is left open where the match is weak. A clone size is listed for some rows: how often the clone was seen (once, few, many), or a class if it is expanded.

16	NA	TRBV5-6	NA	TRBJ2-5	CASSPGGRGDQETQYF	TGTGCCAGCAGCCCTGGGGGTCGAGGGGACCAAGAGACCCAGTACTTC
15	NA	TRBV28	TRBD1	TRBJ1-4	CASRPSTGVDEKLFF	TGTGCCAGCAGGCCCTCGACAGGGGTTGATGAAAAACTGTTTTTT
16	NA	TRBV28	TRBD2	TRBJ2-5	CASSSGLAENQETQYF	TGTGCCAGCAGTTCGGGGCTAGCGGAGAACCAAGAGACCCAGTACTTC
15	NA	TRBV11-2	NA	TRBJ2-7	CASSLFAGGSYEQYF	TGTGCCAGCAGCTTGTTTGCGGGCGGTTCCTACGAGCAGTACTTC
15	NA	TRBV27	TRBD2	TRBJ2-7	CASSLSGLAAYEQYF	TGTGCCAGCAGTTTATCGGGACTAGCGGCCTACGAGCAGTACTTC
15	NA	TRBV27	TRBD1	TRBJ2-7	CASSLRGGDYDEQYF	TGTGCCAGCAGTTTAAGAGGGGGCGACTACGACGAGCAGTACTTC
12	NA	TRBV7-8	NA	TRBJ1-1	CASSLVHTEAFF	TGTGCCAGCAGCTTAGTTCACACTGAAGCTTTCTTT
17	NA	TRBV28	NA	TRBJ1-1	CASRSILSKVGNTEAFF	TGTGCCAGCAGATCCATCCTATCGAAGGTCGGGAACACTGAAGCTTTCTTT
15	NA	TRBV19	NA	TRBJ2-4	CASRGAIGIKNIQYF	TGTGCCAGTAGGGGGGCAATCGGGATCAAAAACATTCAGTACTTC
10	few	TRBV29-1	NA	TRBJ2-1	CSVEYNEQFF	TGCAGCGTTGAATACAATGAGCAGTTCTTC
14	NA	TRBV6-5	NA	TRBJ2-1	CASGPGNPDNEQFF	TGTGCCAGCGGGCCGGGGAACCCAGACAATGAGCAGTTCTTC
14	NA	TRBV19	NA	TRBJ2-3	CASSMAGGTDTQYF	TGTGCCAGTAGTATGGCAGGAGGCACAGATACGCAGTATTTT
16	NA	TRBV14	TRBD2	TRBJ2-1	CASSRFTSGRNNEQFF	TGTGCCAGCAGCCGCTTTACTAGCGGGAGGAACAATGAGCAGTTCTTC
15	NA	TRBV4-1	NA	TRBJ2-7	CASSQDIGRDYEQYF	TGCGCCAGCAGCCAAGATATCGGCAGGGACTACGAGCAGTACTTC
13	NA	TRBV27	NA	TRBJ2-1	CASSLSGTNEQFF	TGTGCCAGCAGTTTATCGGGTACAAATGAGCAGTTCTTC
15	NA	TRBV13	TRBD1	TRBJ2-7	CASSFQTGGSDEQYF	TGTGCCAGCAGCTTCCAGACAGGGGGCAGTGACGAGCAGTACTTC
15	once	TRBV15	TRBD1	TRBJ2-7	CATSRGRQGSYEQYF	TGTGCCACCAGCAGAGGTCGACAGGGCAGTTACGAGCAGTACTTC
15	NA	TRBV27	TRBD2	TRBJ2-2	CASSLAGGLLGELFF	TGTGCCAGCAGTTTAGCGGGAGGGCTTCTCGGGGAGCTGTTTTTT
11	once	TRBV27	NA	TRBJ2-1	CATSSYNEQFF	TGTGCCACCTCGTCCTACAATGAGCAGTTCTTC
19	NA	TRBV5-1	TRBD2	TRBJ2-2	CASSLSGLAGVDNTGELFF	TGCGCCAGCAGCTTGAGCGGACTAGCGGGAGTTGATAACACCGGGGAGCTGTTTTTT
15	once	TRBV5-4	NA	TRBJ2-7	CASSLYPTGSYEQYF	TGTGCCAGCAGCTTGTACCCAACAGGGTCCTACGAGCAGTACTTC
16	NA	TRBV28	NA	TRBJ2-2	CASSDPRERITGELFF	TGTGCCAGCAGTGACCCTCGGGAGAGGATAACCGGGGAGCTGTTTTTT
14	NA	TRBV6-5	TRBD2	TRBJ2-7	CASGGGGTSYEQYF	TGTGCCAGCGGAGGCGGGGGGACCTCCTACGAGCAGTACTTC
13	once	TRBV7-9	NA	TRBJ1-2	CASSLKDLYGYTF	TGTGCCAGCAGCTTAAAGGACCTCTATGGCTACACCTTC
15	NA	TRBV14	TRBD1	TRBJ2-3	CASSHLKTGQGTQYF	TGTGCCAGCAGCCACTTAAAGACGGGACAGGGTACGCAGTATTTT
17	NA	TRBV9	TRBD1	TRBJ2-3	CASSGTPGQGSGDTQYF	TGTGCCAGCAGCGGAACACCGGGACAGGGGTCGGGAGATACGCAGTATTTT
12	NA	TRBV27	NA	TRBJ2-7	CASSPNANEQYF	TGTGCCAGCAGTCCTAACGCGAACGAGCAGTACTTC
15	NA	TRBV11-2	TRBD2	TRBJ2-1	CASSQTSGNYNEQFF	TGTGCCAGCAGCCAGACTAGCGGGAACTACAATGAGCAGTTCTTC
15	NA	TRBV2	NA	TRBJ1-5	CASSAFLGVNQPQHF	TGTGCCAGCAGTGCCTTCCTTGGGGTAAATCAGCCCCAGCATTTT
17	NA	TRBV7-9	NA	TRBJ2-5	CASSLAGLAFRQETQYF	TGTGCCAGCAGCTTAGCAGGCCTAGCGTTTCGCCAAGAGACCCAGTACTTC
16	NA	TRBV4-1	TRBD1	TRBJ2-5	CASSYRDRGLGETQYF	TGCGCCAGCAGCTACCGGGACAGGGGATTGGGAGAGACCCAGTACTTC
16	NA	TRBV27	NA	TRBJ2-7	CASSLSTGALSYEQYF	TGTGCCAGCAGTTTATCGACGGGAGCCCTCTCCTACGAGCAGTACTTC
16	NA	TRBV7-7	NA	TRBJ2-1	CASSLEGGYGNNEQFF	TGTGCCAGCAGCTTAGAGGGCGGCTACGGTAACAATGAGCAGTTCTTC
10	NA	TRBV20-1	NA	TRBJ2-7	CSAREAQQYF	TGCAGTGCTAGAGAGGCGCAGCAGTACTTC
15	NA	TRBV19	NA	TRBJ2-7	CASSPGGGHAYEQYF	TGTGCCAGTAGTCCGGGGGGCGGCCACGCCTACGAGCAGTACTTC
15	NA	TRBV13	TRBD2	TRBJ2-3	CASSLAGRARDTQYF	TGTGCCAGCAGCCTAGCGGGGAGGGCTAGAGATACGCAGTATTTT
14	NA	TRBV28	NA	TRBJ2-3	CASSAGGNTDTQYF	TGTGCCAGCAGCGCTGGAGGGAACACAGATACGCAGTATTTT
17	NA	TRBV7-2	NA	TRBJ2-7	CASSLAPWLLKQNEQYF	TGTGCCAGCAGCTTAGCACCTTGGCTTCTGAAGCAGAACGAGCAGTACTTC
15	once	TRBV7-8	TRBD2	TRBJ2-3	CASSFGGETTDTQYF	TGTGCCAGCTCCTTCGGGGGGGAGACCACAGATACGCAGTATTTT
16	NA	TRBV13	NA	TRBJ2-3	CASSQGGLGGTDTQYF	TGTGCCAGCAGCCAAGGGGGACTTGGGGGCACAGATACGCAGTATTTT
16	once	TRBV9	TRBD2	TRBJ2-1	CASSVDTSGVYNEQFF	TGTGCCAGCAGCGTAGATACTAGCGGGGTATACAATGAGCAGTTCTTC
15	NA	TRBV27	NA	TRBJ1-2	CASRGPGVGDYGYTF	TGTGCCAGTCGCGGTCCAGGGGTAGGGGACTATGGCTACACCTTC
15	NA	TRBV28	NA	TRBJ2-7	CASSLSLTGNNEQYF	TGTGCCAGCAGTTTAAGTCTGACAGGTAACAACGAGCAGTACTTC
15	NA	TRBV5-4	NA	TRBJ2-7	CASSLASAGRYEQYF	TGTGCCAGCAGCTTGGCCTCGGCGGGCCGCTACGAGCAGTACTTC
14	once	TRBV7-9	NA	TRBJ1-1	CASRTGTSNTEAFF	TGTGCCAGCAGAACCGGGACGTCGAACACTGAAGCTTTCTTT
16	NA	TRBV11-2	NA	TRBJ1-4	CASSSLDSTGYEKLFF	TGTGCCAGCAGCTCACTCGACTCGACAGGATATGAAAAACTGTTTTTT
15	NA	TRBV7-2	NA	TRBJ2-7	CASSSVPVPGDEQYF	TGTGCCAGCAGCTCCGTCCCGGTGCCCGGTGACGAGCAGTACTTC
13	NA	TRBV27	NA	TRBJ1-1	CASIKGMGTEAFF	TGTGCCAGCATAAAGGGAATGGGCACTGAAGCTTTCTTT
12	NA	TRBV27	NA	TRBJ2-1	CASSYNYNEQFF	TGTGCCAGCAGTTATAACTACAATGAGCAGTTCTTC
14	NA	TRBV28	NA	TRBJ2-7	CASSFFRGPYEQYF	TGTGCCAGCAGTTTTTTCCGCGGGCCCTACGAGCAGTACTTC